There are many counts of the clone carrying this T cell receptor (beta chain). As for time point: newly diagnosed GD, antithyroid drugs for less than 3 months. The TCR library was made from RNA that had been extracted from PBMCs in TRIzol. CDR1 is MDHEN, CDR2 SYDVKM, per germline. This CDR3 region has 14 residues. V shed 7 bases, J shed 8 bases, and the junction held 12 bases outside the gene matches. Relying on iRepertoire HTBI primers and Arm-PCR of CDR3 regions, the team built TCR beta libraries. TCRdb re-derived calls from the multiplex PCR reads in MiXCR, one entry per CDR3 protein. The data hold hundreds of thousands of distinct CDR3 sequences, with about 16% observed a single time. This record belongs to a study of regulatory T cells in long-lasting Graves disease. This same sample was also part of a study on T cells in Graves' hyperthyroidism and ophthalmopathy. As that report states: The HTBI set primed first-round TCR CDR3 RT-PCR.

The chain joins TRBV28 to TRBJ1-2; 8 bases are a match to TRBD1. The material was peripheral blood mononuclear cells (PBMCs), obtained at new diagnosis, from a patient treated with antithyroid drugs. The receptor was isolated from a woman in her twenties or thirties with Graves disease. The CDR3 nucleotides read TGTGCCAGCAACTTACCCCAGGGGGCGGTCGGCTACACCTTC. Protein: CASNLPQGAVGYTF.